This T cell receptor beta chain is from a study of early T cells in non-severe SARS-CoV-2 infection. Overall study context: Chains stayed unpaired after sequencing of bulk RNA from unsorted whole blood.

The CDR3 has 14 residues. Germline V gene data show CDR1 as DFQATT and CDR2 as SNEGSKA (reference sequence). V lost 0 bases, J lost 7 bases, and 5 bases stayed unmatched. One entry per CDR3 protein, called by TCRdb with MiXCR from the 5' RACE reads. The data hold about 110,000 distinct CDR3 sequences, with about 12% observed a single time. This clonotype was seen ten or more times. The chain has TRBV20-1 and TRBJ2-1, with 8 bases identical to TRBD2. The sequenced material came from whole blood. The TCR comes from an adult who was a healthcare worker with PCR-confirmed SARS-CoV-2 infection or an uninfected control (not recorded which). Here the CDR3 DNA reads TGCAGTGCTAGAGATCCAAGCGGGGGTAATGAGCAGTTCTTC. It translates to CSARDPSGGNEQFF.